Listed below are T cell receptor beta chains from one sample, sequenced in a study of T-cell reconstitution after alpha-beta-depleted transplantation in children. A single record per CDR3 protein comes from TCRdb applying MiXCR to the PCR reads. Of about 290,000 distinct CDR3 sequences listed, roughly 9.1% were seen once; the top ten hold 7.5%. The sequencing here drew on PBMCs, taken before TCRalphabeta/CD19-depleted stem cell transplant. Every receptor here comes from a boy in the first two years of life with acute myeloid leukemia, due to receive a stem cell transplant. The CDR3 runs from the conserved cysteine through the conserved F or W. D genes are given only for firm matches. Clone size is stated in some rows and not others, as once, few, many or a class when expanded.

clone_size	j_call	v_call	d_call	cdr3_nt	cdr3_aa
few	TRBJ2-7	TRBV15	-	TGTGCCACCAGCACCAACGCAGCCAGGGAAACCTACGAGCAGTACTTC	CATSTNAARETYEQYF
many	TRBJ2-4	TRBV12-3/TRBV12-4	-	TGTGCCAGCAGTTCCTATCTAGCCAAAAACATTCAGTACTTC	CASSSYLAKNIQYF
-	TRBJ2-2	TRBV6-1	TRBD2	TGTGCCAGCGGTCAAGCGGGAGGGCCTCTCACCGGGGAGCTGTTTTTT	CASGQAGGPLTGELFF
many	TRBJ2-7	TRBV5-5	-	TGTGCCAGCAGCTCTATACAACAGGGCTACGAGCAGTACTTC	CASSSIQQGYEQYF
-	TRBJ1-3	TRBV7-2	-	TGTGCCAGCAGCTTTACCCGAATGGGCTCTGGAAACACCATATATTTT	CASSFTRMGSGNTIYF
-	TRBJ2-5	TRBV5-1	TRBD2	TGCGCCAGCAGCTTAAGCGGGGAAAAGGGGACCCAGTACTTC	CASSLSGEKGTQYF
many	TRBJ2-7	TRBV7-9	TRBD2	TGTGCCAGCAGCGGAGGGACTAGCGGGACTTTTTACGAGCAGTACTTC	CASSGGTSGTFYEQYF
many	TRBJ2-7	TRBV7-9	-	TGTGCCAGCAGCTTAGTTTGGGGGAACGAGCAGTACTTC	CASSLVWGNEQYF
many	TRBJ2-5	TRBV7-2	-	TGTGCCAGCAGCTTATTAGGGGCTCGTGCTGAGACCCAGTACTTC	CASSLLGARAETQYF
many	TRBJ2-1	TRBV7-2	-	TGTGCCAGCAGCCCCCCATTCCCGGGACCTCCCTACAATGAGCAGTTCTTC	CASSPPFPGPPYNEQFF
many	TRBJ2-7	TRBV5-1	TRBD1	TGCGCCAGCAGCACCTCCGGGACAGGGGGGGACTACGAGCAGTACTTC	CASSTSGTGGDYEQYF
-	TRBJ2-2	TRBV9	-	TGTGCCAGCAGCGGTCCGAGCGCGAACACCGGGGAGCTGTTTTTT	CASSGPSANTGELFF
many	TRBJ2-1	TRBV7-2	TRBD1	TGTGCCAGCAGGGGACAGTCAGGCTCCTACAATGAGCAGTTCTTC	CASRGQSGSYNEQFF
many	TRBJ2-5	TRBV2	TRBD1	TGTGCCAGCAATCTGGACAGGCAAGAGACCCAGTACTTC	CASNLDRQETQYF
many	TRBJ2-1	TRBV19	-	TGTGCCAGTAGTAGGGGGGAGCCCTCCTACAATGAGCAGTTCTTC	CASSRGEPSYNEQFF
many	TRBJ2-2	TRBV5-1	TRBD2	TGCGCCAGCAGCTTGGACGGACTAGTAGGCACCGGGGAGCTGTTTTTT	CASSLDGLVGTGELFF
many	TRBJ2-2	TRBV11-1	-	TGTGCCAGCAGCTTAGAGGTTTTTACAGGCCCGAACACCGGGGAGCTGTTTTTT	CASSLEVFTGPNTGELFF
many	TRBJ2-3	TRBV29-1	TRBD1	TGCAGCGTTGTATCCGGGACAGGGGAAAGAGATACGCAGTATTTT	CSVVSGTGERDTQYF
-	TRBJ2-7	TRBV7-1	-	TGTGCCAGCAGCTCAGGTCCCGGGAACTACGAGCAGTACTTC	CASSSGPGNYEQYF
-	TRBJ1-2	TRBV4-2	TRBD1	TGTGCCAGCAGCCAGTCCGGACAGGCCCTCTATGGCTACACCTTC	CASSQSGQALYGYTF
many	TRBJ2-4	TRBV11-1	-	TGTGCCAGCAGCCCTCAGGGGCTTCTAGCCAAAAACATTCAGTACTTC	CASSPQGLLAKNIQYF
many	TRBJ2-7	TRBV4-3	-	TGCGCCAGCAGCCAAGAAGGAGGGAAAGCCTACGAGCAGTACTTC	CASSQEGGKAYEQYF
few	TRBJ2-2	TRBV12-3/TRBV12-4	TRBD2	TGTGCCAGCAGTCCCCGCGTAGCGGGGAACACCGGGGAGCTGTTTTTT	CASSPRVAGNTGELFF
many	TRBJ2-7	TRBV29-1	-	TGCAGCGTTGCGGGCGTCTACTCCTACGAGCAGTACTTC	CSVAGVYSYEQYF
many	TRBJ2-7	TRBV2	-	TGTGCCAGCAGTGGAGTTAGCGAGCAGTACTTC	CASSGVSEQYF
many	TRBJ2-7	TRBV5-1	-	TGCGCCAGCAGCCTCTCTCCCGGGGGACCCTACGAGCAGTACTTC	CASSLSPGGPYEQYF
many	TRBJ2-2	TRBV28	-	TGTGCCAGCACCTCTAACAGGGAGCTGTTTTTT	CASTSNRELFF
many	TRBJ2-7	TRBV12-3/TRBV12-4	TRBD2	TGTGCCAGCACTCCGGGACAGGGACTAGCGGGAGTCTCCTACGAGCAGTACTTC	CASTPGQGLAGVSYEQYF
many	TRBJ2-5	TRBV5-5	-	TGTGCCAGCAGCGCCCAAGAGACCCAGTACTTC	CASSAQETQYF
many	TRBJ2-5	TRBV20-1	TRBD1	TGCAGTGCTAGAAGTTCCGGGACAGTCAAAGAGACCCAGTACTTC	CSARSSGTVKETQYF
many	TRBJ1-5	TRBV25-1	-	TGTGCCAGCAGTCCTCATAGCAATCAGCCCCAGCATTTT	CASSPHSNQPQHF
-	TRBJ2-5	TRBV19	-	TGTGCCAGTAGTATTTTGGGGATGGATGTGGGGGCGACGGGAGAGACCCAGTACTTC	CASSILGMDVGATGETQYF
many	TRBJ2-7	TRBV15	TRBD2	TGTGCCACTGCATTTACTAAGGCTAGCGGATTCTCCTACGAGCAGTACTTC	CATAFTKASGFSYEQYF
many	TRBJ1-4	TRBV18	-	TGTGCCAGCTCACCCCGTACGAGGGGGAATGAAAAACTGTTTTTT	CASSPRTRGNEKLFF
many	TRBJ2-6	TRBV28	-	TGTGCCAGCAGTCCTGGAAATGGCCGTGGGGCCAACGTCCTGACTTTC	CASSPGNGRGANVLTF
few	TRBJ2-6	TRBV5-1	-	TGCGCCAGCAGCTTGGAGGGGGTCGGGGCCAACGTCCTGACTTTC	CASSLEGVGANVLTF
-	TRBJ1-2	TRBV19	-	TGTGCCAGTACTCCAGGGGAGGGTTATGGCTACACCTTC	CASTPGEGYGYTF
many	TRBJ2-7	TRBV28	-	TGTGCCAGCAGTGATCTAGAGTCAGGGTTGTCCTACGAGCAGTACTTC	CASSDLESGLSYEQYF
many	TRBJ2-7	TRBV20-1	TRBD1	TGCAGTGCTAGACGGACAGGACGAGCCTACGAGCAGTACTTC	CSARRTGRAYEQYF
few	TRBJ2-1	TRBV20-1	-	TGCAGTGCTAGACGACAGGGAGGGAATGAGCAGTTCTTC	CSARRQGGNEQFF
many	TRBJ2-7	TRBV6-1	-	TGTGCCAGCACCTACGGTCAGGGAGGACTCTACGAGCAGTACTTC	CASTYGQGGLYEQYF
many	TRBJ2-1	TRBV12-3/TRBV12-4	TRBD2	TGTGCCAGCAGTTTAAAACTAGCGGGAGGTAGTGAGCAGTTCTTC	CASSLKLAGGSEQFF
many	TRBJ2-7	TRBV7-9	-	TGTGCCAGCAGCTTAGTTACCTCCTATGACGAGCAGTACTTC	CASSLVTSYDEQYF
few	TRBJ2-7	TRBV7-9	-	TGTGCCAGCAGCCCAAGACAGATTGCCTCCTACGAGCAGTACTTC	CASSPRQIASYEQYF
many	TRBJ1-2	TRBV4-3	-	TGCGCCAGCAGCCAAGATTGGCGACAGCTGGCCTATGGCTACACCTTC	CASSQDWRQLAYGYTF
many	TRBJ2-6	TRBV5-1	-	TGCGCCAGCAGAAAGACGGGGGCTGGGGCCAACGTCCTGACTTTC	CASRKTGAGANVLTF
few	TRBJ2-5	TRBV24-1	TRBD2	TGTGCCACCAGTGATCCCTCTAGCGGGAGGGTGAAAGAGACCCAGTACTTC	CATSDPSSGRVKETQYF
many	TRBJ2-3	TRBV29-1	-	TGCAGCGTTGAAGATCGAGGTAGGGTCGGCGGCACAGATACGCAGTATTTT	CSVEDRGRVGGTDTQYF
many	TRBJ2-7	TRBV6-5	TRBD1	TGTGCCAGCAGTTTGATGCCAGGGGGCCGGGAGCAGTACTTC	CASSLMPGGREQYF
many	TRBJ2-1	TRBV11-3	-	TGTGCCAGCAGACGAAATGACAGGCCCTACAATGAGCAGTTCTTC	CASRRNDRPYNEQFF
-	TRBJ1-3	TRBV7-3	-	TGTGCCAGCAGCTTAACGGGGGGGAACTCTGGAAACACCATATATTTT	CASSLTGGNSGNTIYF
few	TRBJ2-1	TRBV6-5	TRBD2	TGTGCCAGCAGTTACAGGGCTAGCGGGGGGTACTACAATGAGCAGTTCTTC	CASSYRASGGYYNEQFF
many	TRBJ2-7	TRBV2	TRBD1	TGTGCCAGCAGCCCCAGACAGGGAAGGACCTACGAGCAGTACTTC	CASSPRQGRTYEQYF
many	TRBJ1-5	TRBV20-1	TRBD1	TGCAGTGCTAGAGATAGAGGACAGGGCAATCAGCCCCAGCATTTT	CSARDRGQGNQPQHF
many	TRBJ2-5	TRBV28	TRBD2	TGTGCCAGCAGTTCTACTCTAGCGGGGGGACAAGAGACCCAGTACTTC	CASSSTLAGGQETQYF
many	TRBJ2-5	TRBV5-1	-	TGCGCCAGCAGCTGGAACCAAGAGACCCAGTACTTC	CASSWNQETQYF
many	TRBJ2-1	TRBV7-2	TRBD1	TGTGCCAGCAGCCCCGGGACAGGGGATTACAATGAGCAGTTCTTC	CASSPGTGDYNEQFF